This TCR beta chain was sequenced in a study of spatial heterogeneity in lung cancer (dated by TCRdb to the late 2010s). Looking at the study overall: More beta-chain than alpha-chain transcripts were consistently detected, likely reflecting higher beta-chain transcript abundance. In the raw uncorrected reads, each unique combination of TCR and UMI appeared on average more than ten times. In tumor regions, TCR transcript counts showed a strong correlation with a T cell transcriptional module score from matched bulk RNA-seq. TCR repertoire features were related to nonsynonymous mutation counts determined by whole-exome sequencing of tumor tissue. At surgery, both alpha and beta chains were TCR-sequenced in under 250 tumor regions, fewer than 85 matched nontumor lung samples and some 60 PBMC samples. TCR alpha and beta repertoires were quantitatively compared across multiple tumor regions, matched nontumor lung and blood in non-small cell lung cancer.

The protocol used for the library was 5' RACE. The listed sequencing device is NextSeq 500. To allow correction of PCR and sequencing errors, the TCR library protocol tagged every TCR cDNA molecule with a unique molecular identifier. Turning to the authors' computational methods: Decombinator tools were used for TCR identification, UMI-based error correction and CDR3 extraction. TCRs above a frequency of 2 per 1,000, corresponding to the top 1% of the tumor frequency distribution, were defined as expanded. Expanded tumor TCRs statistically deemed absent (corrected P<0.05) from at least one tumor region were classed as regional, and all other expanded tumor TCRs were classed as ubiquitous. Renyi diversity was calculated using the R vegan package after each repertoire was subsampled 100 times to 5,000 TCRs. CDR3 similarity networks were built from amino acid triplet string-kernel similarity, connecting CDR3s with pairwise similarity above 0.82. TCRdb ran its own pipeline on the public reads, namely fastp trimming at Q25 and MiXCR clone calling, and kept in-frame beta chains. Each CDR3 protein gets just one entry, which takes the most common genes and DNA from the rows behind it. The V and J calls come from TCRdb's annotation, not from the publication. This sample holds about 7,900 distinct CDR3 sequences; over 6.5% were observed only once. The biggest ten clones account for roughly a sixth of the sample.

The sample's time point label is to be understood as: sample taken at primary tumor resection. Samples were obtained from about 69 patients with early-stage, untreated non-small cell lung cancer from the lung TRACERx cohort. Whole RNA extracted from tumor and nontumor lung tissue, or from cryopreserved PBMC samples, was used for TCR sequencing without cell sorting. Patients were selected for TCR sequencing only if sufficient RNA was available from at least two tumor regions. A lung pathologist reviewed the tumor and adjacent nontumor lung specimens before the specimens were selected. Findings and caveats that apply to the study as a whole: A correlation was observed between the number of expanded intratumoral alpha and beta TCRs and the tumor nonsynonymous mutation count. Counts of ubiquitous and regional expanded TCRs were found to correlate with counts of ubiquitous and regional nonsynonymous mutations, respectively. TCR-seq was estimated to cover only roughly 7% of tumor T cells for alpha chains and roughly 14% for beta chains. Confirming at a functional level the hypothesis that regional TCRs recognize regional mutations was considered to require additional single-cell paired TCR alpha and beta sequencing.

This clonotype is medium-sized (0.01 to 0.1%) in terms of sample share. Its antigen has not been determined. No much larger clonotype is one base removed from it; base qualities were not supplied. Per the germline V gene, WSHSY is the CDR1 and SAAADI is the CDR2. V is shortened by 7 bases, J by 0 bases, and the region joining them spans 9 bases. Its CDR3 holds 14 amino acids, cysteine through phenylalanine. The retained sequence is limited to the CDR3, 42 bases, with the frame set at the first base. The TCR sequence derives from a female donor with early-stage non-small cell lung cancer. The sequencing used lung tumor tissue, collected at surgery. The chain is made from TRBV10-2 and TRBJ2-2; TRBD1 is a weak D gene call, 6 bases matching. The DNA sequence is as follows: TGCGCCAGCATGGGACATACGAACACCGGGGAGCTGTTTTTT. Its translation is CASMGHTNTGELFF.